The rows below give T cell receptor beta chains drawn from one sample of a study of OX40 agonist ivuxolimab in advanced cancers. This table comes from immunoSEQ multiplex PCR, and its TCRdb copy is limited to in-frame clones, with some not included. The table has some 64,000 clones, almost 85% seen once. This material consisted of CD4+ or CD8+ T cells sorted from blood, taken in a trial of the OX40 agonist ivuxolimab. These receptors were collected from an adult with an advanced solid tumor such as melanoma, head and neck, liver or kidney cancer. Both conserved end residues are part of each CDR3. The order of the fields is D gene, clone size, J gene, V gene, CDR3 DNA, CDR3 protein. The D gene is left open where the match is weak. Clone size is stated in some rows and not others, as once, few, many or a class when expanded.

D: NA; size: NA; J: TRBJ2-3; V: TRBV11-2; DNA: TGTGCCAGCAGCGGTTCGGGGATAAGCGCGTCAGATACGCAGTATTTT; CDR3: CASSGSGISASDTQYF
D: TRBD1; size: few; J: TRBJ2-5; V: TRBV9; DNA: TGTGCCAGCAGCGTGGGGACAGGGGGACTTGAGACCCAGTACTTC; CDR3: CASSVGTGGLETQYF
D: TRBD2; size: NA; J: TRBJ2-5; V: TRBV6-5; DNA: TGTGCCAGCAGTTATTTTCGGGGGGTGGATCAGACCCAGTACTTC; CDR3: CASSYFRGVDQTQYF
D: NA; size: NA; J: TRBJ2-1; V: TRBV5-1; DNA: TGCGCCAGCAGCTTGGGGGGGATCTCCTACAATGAGCAGTTCTTC; CDR3: CASSLGGISYNEQFF
D: NA; size: NA; J: TRBJ1-4; V: TRBV10-3; DNA: TGTGCCATCAGTGAGCAAGGGGGGGACGAAAAACTGTTTTTT; CDR3: CAISEQGGDEKLFF
D: NA; size: once; J: TRBJ1-3; V: TRBV23-1; DNA: TGCGCCAGCAGTCACCGGGCAGGCAGAAGTTCTGGAAACACCATATATTTT; CDR3: CASSHRAGRSSGNTIYF
D: NA; size: once; J: TRBJ2-5; V: TRBV5-5; DNA: TGTGCCAGCAGCTTAGGGGCCGACGTAGTCGAGGGGGACCAGTACTTC; CDR3: CASSLGADVVEGDQYF
D: NA; size: NA; J: TRBJ1-2; V: TRBV27; DNA: TGTGCCAGCAGACTTATTGGGGGGACCCACAGTGGCTACACCTTC; CDR3: CASRLIGGTHSGYTF
D: NA; size: NA; J: TRBJ1-2; V: TRBV2; DNA: TGTGCCAGCGGGAGGGGGAGCCTTAACTATGGCTACACCTTC; CDR3: CASGRGSLNYGYTF
D: TRBD2; size: NA; J: TRBJ2-5; V: TRBV14; DNA: TGTGCCAGCAGCTACGGACTAGTGGGGTCAGGAGAGACCCAGTACTTC; CDR3: CASSYGLVGSGETQYF
D: TRBD1; size: NA; J: TRBJ2-5; V: TRBV7-2; DNA: TGTGCCAGCAGCCCGGGACAGAGAGGGGAAGAGACCCAGTACTTC; CDR3: CASSPGQRGEETQYF
D: NA; size: NA; J: TRBJ2-7; V: TRBV6-5; DNA: TGTGCCAGCAGTTACTCGAGGGGGGTCGAGCAGTACTTC; CDR3: CASSYSRGVEQYF
D: TRBD1; size: NA; J: TRBJ1-2; V: TRBV6-6; DNA: TGTGCCAGCAGTTACTCTTGGGACAGGGGTAACGGTGGCTACACCTTC; CDR3: CASSYSWDRGNGGYTF
D: TRBD1; size: NA; J: TRBJ1-4; V: TRBV28; DNA: TGTGCCAGCAGTTTAGGAGGACAGGGGAAGGAAAAACTGTTTTTT; CDR3: CASSLGGQGKEKLFF
D: TRBD2; size: NA; J: TRBJ2-3; V: TRBV5-1; DNA: TGCGCCAGCAGCCCGGTAGCGGGAGTAAGCACAGATACGCAGTATTTT; CDR3: CASSPVAGVSTDTQYF
D: TRBD2; size: NA; J: TRBJ2-1; V: TRBV7-2; DNA: TGTGCCAGCAGCTTAGTGGCAGGGACTAGCGGTTACAATGAGCAGTTCTTC; CDR3: CASSLVAGTSGYNEQFF
D: TRBD1; size: NA; J: TRBJ1-1; V: TRBV10-3; DNA: TGTGCCATCAGTGGGGGACAGGGAAATTCTGAAGCTTTCTTT; CDR3: CAISGGQGNSEAFF
D: TRBD2; size: NA; J: TRBJ2-3; V: TRBV13; DNA: TGTGCCAGCAGCTTAGGAACGGGGGGTACAGATACGCAGTATTTT; CDR3: CASSLGTGGTDTQYF
D: NA; size: NA; J: TRBJ1-3; V: TRBV27; DNA: TGTGCCAGCAGTTTAGGCGGAAACTCTGGAAACACCATATATTTT; CDR3: CASSLGGNSGNTIYF
D: NA; size: NA; J: TRBJ2-1; V: TRBV7-3; DNA: TGTGCCAGCAGCCCCGATTGGGAAGCTCCCAATGAGCAGTTCTTC; CDR3: CASSPDWEAPNEQFF
D: TRBD1; size: NA; J: TRBJ1-5; V: TRBV10-1; DNA: TGCGCCAGCAGTTTTCTAGGACAGGGGAGCAATCAGCCCCAGCATTTT; CDR3: CASSFLGQGSNQPQHF
D: NA; size: NA; J: TRBJ1-5; V: TRBV4-1; DNA: TGCGCCAGCAGCCTCCGTAGCAATCAGCCCCAGCATTTT; CDR3: CASSLRSNQPQHF
D: TRBD1; size: once; J: TRBJ2-1; V: TRBV19; DNA: TGTGCCAGTAGTATGGGACAGGGAGGGGATGAGCAGTTCTTC; CDR3: CASSMGQGGDEQFF
D: NA; size: NA; J: TRBJ1-3; V: TRBV5-1; DNA: TGCGCCAGCAGCTTGAGTTCAGCTGGAAACACCATATATTTT; CDR3: CASSLSSAGNTIYF
D: TRBD1; size: NA; J: TRBJ1-1; V: TRBV12-5; DNA: TGTGCTAGTGGCCCTCTGGGGACAGGGTACACTGAAGCTTTCTTT; CDR3: CASGPLGTGYTEAFF
D: NA; size: NA; J: TRBJ1-4; V: TRBV7-9; DNA: TGTGCCAGCAAGAACAGGGCTTCGGATGAAAAACTGTTTTTT; CDR3: CASKNRASDEKLFF
D: NA; size: NA; J: TRBJ1-5; V: TRBV9; DNA: TGTGCCAGCAGCACCAACAACAATCAGCCCCAGCATTTT; CDR3: CASSTNNNQPQHF
D: TRBD1; size: NA; J: TRBJ1-5; V: TRBV18; DNA: TGTGCCAGCTCACCAGGGGGACAGGTCAATCAGCCCCAGCATTTT; CDR3: CASSPGGQVNQPQHF
D: NA; size: NA; J: TRBJ2-3; V: TRBV9; DNA: TGTGCCAGCAGCGAAACCCCTCGAGCAGATACGCAGTATTTT; CDR3: CASSETPRADTQYF
D: NA; size: NA; J: TRBJ1-4; V: TRBV15; DNA: TGTGCCACCAGCACCAACAGGGCGGGGGTTAATGAAAAACTGTTTTTT; CDR3: CATSTNRAGVNEKLFF
D: NA; size: NA; J: TRBJ1-2; V: TRBV9; DNA: TGTGCCAGCAGCGTAGGGCAGATGCACTATGGCTACACCTTC; CDR3: CASSVGQMHYGYTF
D: NA; size: NA; J: TRBJ1-1; V: TRBV19; DNA: TGTGCCAGTAGTCTGTTACGGGGGGCGTGGGGGAACACTGAAGCTTTCTTT; CDR3: CASSLLRGAWGNTEAFF
D: NA; size: NA; J: TRBJ2-7; V: TRBV2; DNA: TGTGCCAGCAGTGGTAGAAGCGAGCAGTACTTC; CDR3: CASSGRSEQYF
D: TRBD2; size: NA; J: TRBJ2-5; V: TRBV12-5; DNA: TGTGCTAGTGGTTCCAGACTAGCGGGAGGGGGCCTCCAAGAGACCCAGTACTTC; CDR3: CASGSRLAGGGLQETQYF
D: NA; size: NA; J: TRBJ1-1; V: TRBV7-3; DNA: TGTGCCAGCAGCCCACGGCTACTAACTGAAGCTTTCTTT; CDR3: CASSPRLLTEAFF
D: TRBD1; size: NA; J: TRBJ1-2; V: TRBV4-1; DNA: TGCGCCAGCAGCCATCGACAGGGGACTAACTATGGCTACACCTTC; CDR3: CASSHRQGTNYGYTF
D: TRBD2; size: NA; J: TRBJ2-7; V: TRBV7-8; DNA: TGTGCCAGCAGCTCTCAGCGGGAGGGGTCCTACGAGCAGTACTTC; CDR3: CASSSQREGSYEQYF
D: NA; size: NA; J: TRBJ1-6; V: TRBV10-3; DNA: TGTGCCATCAGTGAGCTAGGACTGAATAATTCACCCCTCCACTTT; CDR3: CAISELGLNNSPLHF
D: TRBD1; size: NA; J: TRBJ1-2; V: TRBV7-9; DNA: TGTGCCAGCAGCTTTGGACAGGGGGCCCATGGCTACACCTTC; CDR3: CASSFGQGAHGYTF
D: TRBD1; size: NA; J: TRBJ2-3; V: TRBV5-5; DNA: TGTGCCAGCAGCTCCTACAGGGGAACAGATACGCAGTATTTT; CDR3: CASSSYRGTDTQYF
D: TRBD1; size: NA; J: TRBJ1-2; V: TRBV5-6; DNA: TGTGCCAGCAGCTTGGCCGGGACAGGGAACGGCGGCTACACCTTC; CDR3: CASSLAGTGNGGYTF
D: NA; size: NA; J: TRBJ1-1; V: TRBV6-5; DNA: TGTGCCAGCAGTTATCTCGAGGACAAGGGAAGGTTCTTT; CDR3: CASSYLEDKGRFF
D: NA; size: few; J: TRBJ2-7; V: TRBV2; DNA: TGTGCCAGCAGTAAGGACTGGCTATACGACGAGCAGTACTTC; CDR3: CASSKDWLYDEQYF
D: NA; size: NA; J: TRBJ2-2; V: TRBV2; DNA: TGTGCCAGCAGTGAAGACACCGGGGAGCTGTTTTTT; CDR3: CASSEDTGELFF
D: TRBD1; size: NA; J: TRBJ1-2; V: TRBV6-4; DNA: TGTGCCAGCAGTGACACAGGGGTAGCGGGTGGCTACACCTTC; CDR3: CASSDTGVAGGYTF
D: NA; size: NA; J: TRBJ1-1; V: TRBV27; DNA: TGTGCCAGCAGTCATTTTACCGGGTGGGGCATGAACACTGAAGCTTTCTTT; CDR3: CASSHFTGWGMNTEAFF